This T cell receptor (beta chain) was retrieved from a study of regulatory T cells in long-lasting Graves disease. Study-level findings and limits: Favored usage of TRBV28, TRBJ1-2 and TRBJ2-5 was recorded in persistent disease.

Sample time point: newly diagnosed GD, antithyroid drugs for less than 3 months. PBMC-extracted RNA yielded the TCR library. The authors built TCR beta libraries using iRepertoire HTBI primers and Arm-PCR of CDR3 regions. TCRdb independently ran MiXCR on the multiplex PCR reads; one entry per CDR3 protein. This table holds 320,000 or so distinct CDR3 sequences, more than 15% found once. This clonotype was seen many times. The antigen is undetermined. The V gene's germline CDR1 is DFQATT and CDR2 SNEGSKA (reference sequence). The CDR3 covers 13 residues. The V end was cut by 6 bases, the J end by 0 bases, with 10 bases between.

The sequencing used peripheral blood mononuclear cells (PBMCs), collected at new diagnosis, from a patient treated with antithyroid drugs. This receptor was taken from a female donor with Graves disease. The chain uses TRBV20-1 and TRBJ2-3; D gene unclear. The CDR3 region has the DNA TGCAGTGCGGTCCGTCCTAGCACAGATACGCAGTATTTT. Protein: CSAVRPSTDTQYF.